The 5 T cell receptor beta chains below all came from one sample that was sequenced in a study of shared clonotypes between healthy human individuals. Using immunoSEQ multiplex PCR, the repertoire was profiled, and TCRdb retains in-frame clones only, with some absent. Among around 2,000,000 clones listed, 85% to 95% were seen once. CD45RO negativity and positive selection for CCR7 defined naive CD8 cells, a population that excluded terminally differentiated effector memory CD45RA+ cells. The specimen was naive CD8+ T cells sorted from blood. The receptors come from a man aged 18 to 30 in good health.

This chain uses TRBV6-5 with TRBJ1-3; D unresolved. Germline lookup yields CDR1 MNHEY and CDR2 SVGAGI. V lost 6 bases and J lost 0, with 6 bases in between. There are 13 residues in the CDR3. CDR3: CASSPNSGNTIYF. The CDR3 nucleotides are TGTGCCAGCAGCCCCAACTCTGGAAACACCATATATTTT.

The genes are TRBV4-3 and TRBJ1-6, with a possible D match to TRBD1 (6 bases). The CDR3 spans 16 residues. Germline CDR1 LGHNA, CDR2 YSLEER. Trimming cost V 8 bases and J 0 bases, with 14 bases left between them. CDR3 loop: CASGATGYSYNSPLHF. Written as DNA, the CDR3 is TGCGCCAGCGGAGCGACAGGATACTCCTATAATTCACCCCTCCACTTT.

The chain recombines TRBV6-1 with TRBJ2-7; D remains ambiguous. V lost 3 bases to trimming and J lost 4 bases, with 13 bases between them. CDR1 and CDR2 (germline): MNHNS, SASEGT. The CDR3 covers 14 residues. The CDR3 loop is CASSEYLAGYEQYF. The CDR3, as DNA: TGTGCCAGCAGTGAGTATTTGGCTGGATACGAGCAGTACTTC.

The chain combines TRBV5-6 with TRBJ2-7, with 7 nucleotides matching TRBD1. Germline V gives CDR1 SGHDT, CDR2 YYEEEE. The CDR3 loop spans 15 amino acids. V was pared by 3 bases and J by 3 bases, with 9 bases of the junction left unmatched. The CDR3, as DNA: TGTGCCAGCAGCTCACTACAGGGGCTCGTCTACGAGCAGTACTTC. This codes for CASSSLQGLVYEQYF.

This chain connects TRBV28 to TRBJ1-2, with D unclear. This CDR3 region has 13 residues. Germline CDR1 is MDHEN and CDR2 is SYDVKM. Deletions cut 3 bases from V and 7 bases from J, with 12 bases between. The CDR3 sequence: CASSLTVSGGYTF. DNA for the CDR3: TGTGCCAGCAGTTTGACCGTATCGGGTGGCTACACCTTC.